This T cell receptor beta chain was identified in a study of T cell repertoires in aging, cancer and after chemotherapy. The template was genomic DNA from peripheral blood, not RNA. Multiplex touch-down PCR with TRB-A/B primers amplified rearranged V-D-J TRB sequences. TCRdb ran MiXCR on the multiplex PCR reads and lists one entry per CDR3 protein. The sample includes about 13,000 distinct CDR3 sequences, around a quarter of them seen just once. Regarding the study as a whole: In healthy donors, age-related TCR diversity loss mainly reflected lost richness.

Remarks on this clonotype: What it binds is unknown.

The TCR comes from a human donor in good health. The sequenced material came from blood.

CDR3 residues: CASSPRGSSTDTQYF. In nucleotides, the CDR3 is TGTGCCAGCTCACCGCGCGGGTCTAGCACAGATACGCAGTATTTT. This rearrangement joins TRBV18 to TRBJ2-3; possibly TRBD2 for D (5 bases). Trimming pared 3 bases from V and 0 bases from J, leaving 10 bases between. This CDR3 is 15 amino acids long. Germline V lookup: CDR1 KGHSH, CDR2 LQKENI.